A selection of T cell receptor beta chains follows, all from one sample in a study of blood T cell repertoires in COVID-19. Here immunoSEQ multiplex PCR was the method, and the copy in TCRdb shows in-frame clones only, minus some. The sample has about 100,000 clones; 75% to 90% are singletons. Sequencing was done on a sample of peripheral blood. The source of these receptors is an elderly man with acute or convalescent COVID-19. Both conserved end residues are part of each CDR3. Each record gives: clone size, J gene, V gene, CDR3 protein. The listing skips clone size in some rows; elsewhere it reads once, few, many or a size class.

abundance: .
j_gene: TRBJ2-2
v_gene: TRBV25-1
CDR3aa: CASSLAGGLTGELFF

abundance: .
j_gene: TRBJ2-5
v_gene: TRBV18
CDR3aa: CASSPRREGLKTQYF

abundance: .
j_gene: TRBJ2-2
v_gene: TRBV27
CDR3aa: CANGTGSVNGELFF

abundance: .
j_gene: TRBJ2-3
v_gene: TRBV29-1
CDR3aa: CSVLWTSTDTQYF

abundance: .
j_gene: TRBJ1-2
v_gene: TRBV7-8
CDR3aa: CASSLEDRGRNGYTF

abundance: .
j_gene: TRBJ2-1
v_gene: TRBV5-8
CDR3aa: CASSLAGQGYYNEQFF

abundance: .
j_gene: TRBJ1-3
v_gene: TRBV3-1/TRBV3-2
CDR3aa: CASSTGRGSGNTIYF

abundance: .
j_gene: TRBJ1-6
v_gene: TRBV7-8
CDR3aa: CASSSSSYNSPLHF

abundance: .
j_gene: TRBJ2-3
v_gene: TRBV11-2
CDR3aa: CASSLGSPITDTQYF

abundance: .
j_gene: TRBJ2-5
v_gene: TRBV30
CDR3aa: CAWSTGGAGETQYF

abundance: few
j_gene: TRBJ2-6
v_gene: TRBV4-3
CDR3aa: CASSQVATGGSPGANVLTF

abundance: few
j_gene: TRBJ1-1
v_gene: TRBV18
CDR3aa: CASSPRRDSFAEAFF

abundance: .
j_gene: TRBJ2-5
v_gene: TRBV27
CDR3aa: CASSIGWGQPDQETQYF

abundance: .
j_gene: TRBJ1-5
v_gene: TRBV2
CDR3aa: CASSEKRQSVTPQHF

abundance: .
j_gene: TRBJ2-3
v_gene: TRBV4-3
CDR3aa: CASSQTALGTIRTDTQYF

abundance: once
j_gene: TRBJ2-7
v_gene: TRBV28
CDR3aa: CASRPGLAGYEQYF

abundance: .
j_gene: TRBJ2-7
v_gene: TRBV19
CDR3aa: CASSMTPGGQGEQYF

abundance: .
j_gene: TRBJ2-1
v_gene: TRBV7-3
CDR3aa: CASSLSGLAGVEQFF

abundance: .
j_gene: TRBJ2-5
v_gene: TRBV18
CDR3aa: CASSTAHRDQETQYF

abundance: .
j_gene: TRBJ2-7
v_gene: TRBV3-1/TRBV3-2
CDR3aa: CASSQGPRYYEQYF

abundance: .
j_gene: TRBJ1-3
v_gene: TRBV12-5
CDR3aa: CASRDKSGNTIYF

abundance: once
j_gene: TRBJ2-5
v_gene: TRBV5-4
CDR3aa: CASSYGREATQYF

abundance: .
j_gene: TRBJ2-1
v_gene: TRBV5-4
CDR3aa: CASSAPGQGRDTEFF

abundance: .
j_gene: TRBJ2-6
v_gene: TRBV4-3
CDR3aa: CASSPSRDLSSGANVLTF

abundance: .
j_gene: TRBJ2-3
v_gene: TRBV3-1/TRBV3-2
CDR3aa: CASSPPGQGALDTQYF

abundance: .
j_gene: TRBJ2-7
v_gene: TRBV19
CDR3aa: CASSIGPTSSYEQYF

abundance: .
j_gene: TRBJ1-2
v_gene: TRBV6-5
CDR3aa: CASSYTRGGYTF

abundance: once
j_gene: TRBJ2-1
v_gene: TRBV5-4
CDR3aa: CASSSSGRAPEQFF

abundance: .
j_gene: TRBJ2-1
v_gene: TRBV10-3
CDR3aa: CATTSGTGDRNEQFF